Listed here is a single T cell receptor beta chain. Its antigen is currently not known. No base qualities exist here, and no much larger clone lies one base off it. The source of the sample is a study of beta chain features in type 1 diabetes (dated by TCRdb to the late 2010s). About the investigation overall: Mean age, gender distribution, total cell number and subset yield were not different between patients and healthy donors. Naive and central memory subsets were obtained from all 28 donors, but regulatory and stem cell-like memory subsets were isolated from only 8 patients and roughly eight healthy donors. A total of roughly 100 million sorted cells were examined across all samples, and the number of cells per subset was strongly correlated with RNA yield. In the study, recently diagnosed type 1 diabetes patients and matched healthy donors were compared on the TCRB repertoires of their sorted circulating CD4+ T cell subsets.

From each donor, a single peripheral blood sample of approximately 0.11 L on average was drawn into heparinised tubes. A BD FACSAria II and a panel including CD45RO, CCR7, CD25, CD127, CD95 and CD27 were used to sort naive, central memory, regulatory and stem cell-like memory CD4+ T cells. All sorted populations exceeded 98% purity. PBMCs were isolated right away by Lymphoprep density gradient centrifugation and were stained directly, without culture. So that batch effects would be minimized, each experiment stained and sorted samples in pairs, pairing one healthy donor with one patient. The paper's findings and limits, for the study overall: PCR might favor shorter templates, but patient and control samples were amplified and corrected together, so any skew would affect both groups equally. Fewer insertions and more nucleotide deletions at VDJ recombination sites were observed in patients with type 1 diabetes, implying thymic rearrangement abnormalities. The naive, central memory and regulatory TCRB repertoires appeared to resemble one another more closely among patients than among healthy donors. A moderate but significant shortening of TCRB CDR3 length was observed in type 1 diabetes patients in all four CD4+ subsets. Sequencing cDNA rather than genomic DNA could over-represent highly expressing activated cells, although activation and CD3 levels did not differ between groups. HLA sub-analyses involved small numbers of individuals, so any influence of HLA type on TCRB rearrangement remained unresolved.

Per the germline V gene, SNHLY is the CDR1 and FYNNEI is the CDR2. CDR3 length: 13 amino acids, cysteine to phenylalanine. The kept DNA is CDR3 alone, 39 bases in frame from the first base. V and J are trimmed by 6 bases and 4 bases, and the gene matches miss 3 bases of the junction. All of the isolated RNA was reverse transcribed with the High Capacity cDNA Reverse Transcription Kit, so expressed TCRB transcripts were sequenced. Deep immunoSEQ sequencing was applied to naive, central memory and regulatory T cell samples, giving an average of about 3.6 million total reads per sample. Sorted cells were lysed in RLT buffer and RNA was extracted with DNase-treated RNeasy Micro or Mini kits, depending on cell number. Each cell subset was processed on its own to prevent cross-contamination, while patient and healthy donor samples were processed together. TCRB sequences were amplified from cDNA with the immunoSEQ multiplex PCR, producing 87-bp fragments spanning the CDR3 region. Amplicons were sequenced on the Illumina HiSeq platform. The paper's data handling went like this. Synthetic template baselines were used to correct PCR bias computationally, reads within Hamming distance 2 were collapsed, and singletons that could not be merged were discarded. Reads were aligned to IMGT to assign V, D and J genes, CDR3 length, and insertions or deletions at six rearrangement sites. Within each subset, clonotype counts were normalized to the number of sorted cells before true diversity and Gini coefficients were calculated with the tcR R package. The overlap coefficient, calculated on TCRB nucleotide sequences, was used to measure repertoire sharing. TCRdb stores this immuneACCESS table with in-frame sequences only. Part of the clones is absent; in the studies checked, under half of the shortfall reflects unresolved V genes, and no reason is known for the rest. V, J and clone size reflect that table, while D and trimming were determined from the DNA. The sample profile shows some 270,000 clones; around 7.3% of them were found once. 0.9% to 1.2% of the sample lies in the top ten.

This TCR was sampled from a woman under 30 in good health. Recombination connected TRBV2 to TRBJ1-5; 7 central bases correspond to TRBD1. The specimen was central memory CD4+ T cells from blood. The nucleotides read TGTGCCAGCAGGGACAGGAATAATCAGCCCCAGCATTTT. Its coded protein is CASRDRNNQPQHF.